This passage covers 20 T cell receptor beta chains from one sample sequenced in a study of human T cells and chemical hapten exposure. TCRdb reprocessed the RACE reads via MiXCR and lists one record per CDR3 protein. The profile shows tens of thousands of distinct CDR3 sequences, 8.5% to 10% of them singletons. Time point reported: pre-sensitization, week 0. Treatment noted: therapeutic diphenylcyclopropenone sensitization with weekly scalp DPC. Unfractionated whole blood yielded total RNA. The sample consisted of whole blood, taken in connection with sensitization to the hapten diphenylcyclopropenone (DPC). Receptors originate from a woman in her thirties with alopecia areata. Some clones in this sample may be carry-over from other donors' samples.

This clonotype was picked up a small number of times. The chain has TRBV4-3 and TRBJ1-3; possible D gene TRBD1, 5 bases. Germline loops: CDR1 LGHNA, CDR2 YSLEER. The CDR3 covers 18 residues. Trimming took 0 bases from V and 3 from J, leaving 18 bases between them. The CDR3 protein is CASSQDSEAGRSGNTIYF. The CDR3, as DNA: TGCGCCAGCAGCCAAGATTCGGAGGCAGGGAGGAGTGGAAACACCATATATTTT.

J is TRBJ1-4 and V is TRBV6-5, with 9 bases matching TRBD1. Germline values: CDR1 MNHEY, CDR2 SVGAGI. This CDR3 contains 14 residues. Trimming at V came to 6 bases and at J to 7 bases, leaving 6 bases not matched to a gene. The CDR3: CASSDTGGGEKLFF. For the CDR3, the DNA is TGTGCCAGCAGCGACACAGGGGGCGGTGAAAAACTGTTTTTT.

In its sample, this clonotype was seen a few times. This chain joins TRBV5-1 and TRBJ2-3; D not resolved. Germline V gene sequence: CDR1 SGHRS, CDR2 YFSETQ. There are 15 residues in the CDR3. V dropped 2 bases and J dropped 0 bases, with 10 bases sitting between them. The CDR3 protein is CASSFTEPSTDTQYF. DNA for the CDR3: TGCGCCAGCAGCTTCACAGAACCTAGCACAGATACGCAGTATTTT. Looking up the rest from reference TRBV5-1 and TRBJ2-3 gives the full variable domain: KAGVTQTPRYLIKTRGQQVTLSCSPISGHRSVSWYQQTPGQGLQFLFEYFSETQRNKGNFPGRFSGRQFSNSRSEMNVSTLELGDSALYLCASSFTEPSTDTQYFGPGTRLTVL.

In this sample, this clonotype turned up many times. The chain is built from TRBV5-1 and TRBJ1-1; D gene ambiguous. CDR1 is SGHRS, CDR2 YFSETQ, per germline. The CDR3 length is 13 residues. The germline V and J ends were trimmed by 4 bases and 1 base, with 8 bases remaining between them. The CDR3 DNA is TGCGCCAGCAGCCGTACAGAGAACACTGAAGCTTTCTTT. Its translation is CASSRTENTEAFF.

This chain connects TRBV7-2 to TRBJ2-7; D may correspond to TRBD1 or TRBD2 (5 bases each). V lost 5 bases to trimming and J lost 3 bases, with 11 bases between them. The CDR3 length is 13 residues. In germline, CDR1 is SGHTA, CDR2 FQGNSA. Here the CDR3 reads CASSHGTDYEQYF. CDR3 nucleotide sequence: TGTGCCAGCAGCCACGGGACCGACTACGAGCAGTACTTC.

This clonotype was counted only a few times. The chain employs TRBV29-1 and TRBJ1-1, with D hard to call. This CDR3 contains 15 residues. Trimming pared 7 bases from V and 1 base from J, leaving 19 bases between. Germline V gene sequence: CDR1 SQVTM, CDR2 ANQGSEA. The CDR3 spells CSAYPAEKTNTEAFF. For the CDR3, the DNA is TGCAGCGCCTACCCAGCAGAGAAAACGAACACTGAAGCTTTCTTT.

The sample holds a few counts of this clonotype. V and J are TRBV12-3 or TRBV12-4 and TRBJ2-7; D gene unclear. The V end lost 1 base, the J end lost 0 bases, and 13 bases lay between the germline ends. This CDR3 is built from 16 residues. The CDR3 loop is CASSLGQVGSSYEQYF. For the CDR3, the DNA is TGTGCCAGCAGTTTAGGTCAGGTGGGAAGCTCCTACGAGCAGTACTTC.

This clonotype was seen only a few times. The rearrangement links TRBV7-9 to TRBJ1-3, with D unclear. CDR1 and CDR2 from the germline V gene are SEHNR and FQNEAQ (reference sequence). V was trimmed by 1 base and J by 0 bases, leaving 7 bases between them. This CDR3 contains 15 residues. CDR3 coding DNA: TGTGCCAGCAGCTTAGAGGGCTTCTCTGGAAACACCATATATTTT. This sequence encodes CASSLEGFSGNTIYF.

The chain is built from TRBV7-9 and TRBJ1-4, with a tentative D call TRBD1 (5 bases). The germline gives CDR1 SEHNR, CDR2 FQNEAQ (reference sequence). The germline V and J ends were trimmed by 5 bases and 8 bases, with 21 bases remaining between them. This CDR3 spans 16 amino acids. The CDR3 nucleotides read TGTGCCAGCAGCCCGCGGACAAGCGGTACCCGAGAAAAACTGTTTTTT. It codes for CASSPRTSGTREKLFF. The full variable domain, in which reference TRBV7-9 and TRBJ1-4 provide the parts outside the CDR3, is DTGVSQNPRHKITKRGQNVTFRCDPISEHNRLYWYRQTLGQGPEFLTYFQNEAQLEKSRLLSDRFSAERPKGSFSTLEIQRTEQGDSAMYLCASSPRTSGTREKLFFGSGTQLSVL.

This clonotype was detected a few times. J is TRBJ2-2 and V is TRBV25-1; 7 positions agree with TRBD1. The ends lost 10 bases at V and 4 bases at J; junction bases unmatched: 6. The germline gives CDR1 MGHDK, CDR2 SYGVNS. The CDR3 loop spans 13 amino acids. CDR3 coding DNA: TGTGCCACCGAGGGACAGCCCACCGGGGAGCTGTTTTTT. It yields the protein CATEGQPTGELFF.

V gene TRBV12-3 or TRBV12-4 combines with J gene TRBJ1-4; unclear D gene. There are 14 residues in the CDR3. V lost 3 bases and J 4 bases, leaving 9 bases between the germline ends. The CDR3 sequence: CASSFRHGNEKLFF. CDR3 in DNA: TGTGCCAGCAGTTTCAGACACGGTAATGAAAAACTGTTTTTT.

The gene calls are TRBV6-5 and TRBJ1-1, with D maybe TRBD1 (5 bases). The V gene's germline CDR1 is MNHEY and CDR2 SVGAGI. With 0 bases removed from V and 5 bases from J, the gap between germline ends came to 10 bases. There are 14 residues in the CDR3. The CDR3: CASSYSGGKTEAFF. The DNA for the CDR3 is TGTGCCAGCAGTTACTCGGGGGGAAAGACTGAAGCTTTCTTT.

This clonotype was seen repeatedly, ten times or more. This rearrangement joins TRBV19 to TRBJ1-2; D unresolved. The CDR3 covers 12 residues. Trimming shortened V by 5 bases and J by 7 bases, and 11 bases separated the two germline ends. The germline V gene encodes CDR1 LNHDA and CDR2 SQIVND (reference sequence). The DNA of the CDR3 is TGTGCCAGTAGTGAAGCCTACGGTGGCTACACCTTC. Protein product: CASSEAYGGYTF.

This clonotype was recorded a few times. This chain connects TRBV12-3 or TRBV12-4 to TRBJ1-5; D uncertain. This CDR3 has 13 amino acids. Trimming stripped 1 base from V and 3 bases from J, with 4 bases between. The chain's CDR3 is CASSLVTNQPQHF. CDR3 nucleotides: TGTGCCAGCAGTTTAGTGACCAATCAGCCCCAGCATTTT.

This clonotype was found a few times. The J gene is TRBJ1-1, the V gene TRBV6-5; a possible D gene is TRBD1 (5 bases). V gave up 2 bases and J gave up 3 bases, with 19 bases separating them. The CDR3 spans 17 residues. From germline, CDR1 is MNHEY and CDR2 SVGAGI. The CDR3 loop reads CASSYGSGGREDTEAFF. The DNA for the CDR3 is TGTGCCAGCAGTTACGGGTCCGGGGGTCGGGAGGACACTGAAGCTTTCTTT.

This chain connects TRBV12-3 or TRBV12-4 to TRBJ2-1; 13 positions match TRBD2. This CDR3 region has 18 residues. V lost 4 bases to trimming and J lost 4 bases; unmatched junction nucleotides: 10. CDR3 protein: CASSSPGTSGVGYNEQFF. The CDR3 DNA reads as TGTGCCAGCAGTTCCCCCGGGACTAGCGGGGTTGGATACAATGAGCAGTTCTTC.

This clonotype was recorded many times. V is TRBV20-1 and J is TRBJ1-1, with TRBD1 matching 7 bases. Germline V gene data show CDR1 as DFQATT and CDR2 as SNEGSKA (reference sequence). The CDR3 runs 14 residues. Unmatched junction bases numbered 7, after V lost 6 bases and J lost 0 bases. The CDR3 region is CSARTGVMNTEAFF. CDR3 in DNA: TGCAGTGCCAGAACAGGGGTCATGAACACTGAAGCTTTCTTT.

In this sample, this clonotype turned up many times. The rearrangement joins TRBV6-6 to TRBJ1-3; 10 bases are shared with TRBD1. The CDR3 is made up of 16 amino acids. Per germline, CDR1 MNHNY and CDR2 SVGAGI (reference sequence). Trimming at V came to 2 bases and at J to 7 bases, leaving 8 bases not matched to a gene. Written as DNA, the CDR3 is TGTGCCAGCAGTTACCCAACGGACAGGGGGTCGAACACCATATATTTT. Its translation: CASSYPTDRGSNTIYF.

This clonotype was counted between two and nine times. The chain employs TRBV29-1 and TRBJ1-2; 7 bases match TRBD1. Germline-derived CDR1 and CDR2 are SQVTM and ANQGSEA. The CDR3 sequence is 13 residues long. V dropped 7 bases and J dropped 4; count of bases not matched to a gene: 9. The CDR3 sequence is CSAFRQGSYGYTF. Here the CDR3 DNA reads TGCAGCGCCTTCCGACAGGGATCCTATGGCTACACCTTC.

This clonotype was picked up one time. The CDR3 is CASSLTGTGCEPQHF. CDR3 bases: TGTGCCAGCAGTTTAACAGGGACGGGTTGTGAGCCCCAGCATTTT. V and J are TRBV12-3 or TRBV12-4 and TRBJ1-5; TRBD1 might be the D (6 bases). This CDR3 has 15 amino acids. V was clipped by 2 bases and J by 8 bases, with 16 bases between them.